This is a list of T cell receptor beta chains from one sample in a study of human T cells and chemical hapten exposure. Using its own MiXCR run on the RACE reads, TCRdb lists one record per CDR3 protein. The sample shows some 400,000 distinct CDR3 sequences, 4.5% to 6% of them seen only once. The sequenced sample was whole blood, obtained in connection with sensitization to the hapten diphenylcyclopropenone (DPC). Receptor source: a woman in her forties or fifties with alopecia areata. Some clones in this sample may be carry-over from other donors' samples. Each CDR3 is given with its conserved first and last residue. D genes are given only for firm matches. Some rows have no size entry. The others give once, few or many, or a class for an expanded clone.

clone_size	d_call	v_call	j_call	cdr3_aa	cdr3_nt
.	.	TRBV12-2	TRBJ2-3	CASRLAPYPTPTDTQYF	TGTGCAAGTCGCTTAGCCCCCTACCCGACCCCCACGGATACGCAGTATTTT
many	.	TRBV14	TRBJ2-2	CASSLKGGGELFF	TGTGCCAGCAGCCTCAAGGGAGGAGGGGAGCTGTTTTTT
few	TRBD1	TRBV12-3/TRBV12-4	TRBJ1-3	CASRDTGGSGNTIYF	TGTGCCAGCAGAGATACAGGGGGCTCTGGAAACACCATATATTTT
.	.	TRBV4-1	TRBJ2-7	CASSHCRGRAPYEQYF	TGCGCCAGCAGCCATTGTCGGGGGCGCGCCCCCTACGAGCAGTACTTC
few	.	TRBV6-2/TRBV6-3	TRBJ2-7	CASTPDAGPFYEQYF	TGTGCCAGCACCCCTGACGCAGGGCCGTTCTACGAGCAGTACTTC
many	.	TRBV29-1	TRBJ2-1	CSVAYRDDNEQFF	TGCAGCGTTGCCTACAGGGATGACAATGAGCAGTTCTTC
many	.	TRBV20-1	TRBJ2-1	CSARGAGDEQFF	TGCAGTGCTAGAGGGGCCGGGGATGAGCAGTTCTTC
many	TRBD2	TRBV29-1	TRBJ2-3	CSVGERGAVGDTQYF	TGCAGCGTTGGGGAGCGGGGGGCCGTAGGAGATACGCAGTATTTT
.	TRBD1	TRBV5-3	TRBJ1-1	CARSRDRENTEAFF	TGTGCCAGAAGCCGGGACAGGGAGAACACTGAAGCTTTCTTT
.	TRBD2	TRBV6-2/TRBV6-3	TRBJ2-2	CASSYSRTSGATGELFF	TGTGCCAGCAGTTACTCGAGGACTAGCGGGGCCACCGGGGAGCTGTTTTTT
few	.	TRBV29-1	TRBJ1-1	CSVDGAWAFF	TGCAGCGTGGACGGCGCTTGGGCTTTCTTT
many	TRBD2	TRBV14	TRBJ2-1	CASSHLSGMTYNEQFF	TGTGCCAGCAGCCACCTTAGCGGGATGACCTACAATGAGCAGTTCTTC
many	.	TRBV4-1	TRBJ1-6	CASSQVGWSDSSPLHF	TGCGCCAGCAGCCAAGTAGGTTGGAGTGATAGTTCACCCCTCCACTTT
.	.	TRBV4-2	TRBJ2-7	CASTQDRSTYEQYF	TGTGCCAGCACCCAGGACCGTTCTACCTACGAGCAGTACTTC
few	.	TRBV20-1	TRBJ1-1	CSAAPGLTEAFF	TGCAGTGCCGCCCCCGGGCTCACTGAAGCTTTCTTT
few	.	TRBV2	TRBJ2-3	CASKVESDTQYF	TGTGCCAGCAAGGTGGAATCAGATACGCAGTATTTT
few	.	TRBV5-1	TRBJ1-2	CASSFGRDGGYTF	TGCGCCAGCAGCTTTGGTCGGGACGGCGGCTACACCTTC
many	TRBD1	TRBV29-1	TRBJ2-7	CSVGTGALYEQYF	TGCAGCGTAGGGACAGGCGCTCTCTACGAGCAGTACTTC
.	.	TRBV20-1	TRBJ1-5	CSARDLRTGNQPQHF	TGCAGTGCTAGAGATCTTCGGACGGGGAATCAGCCCCAGCATTTT
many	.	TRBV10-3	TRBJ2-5	CAISAGVQETQYF	TGTGCCATCAGTGCAGGGGTCCAAGAGACCCAGTACTTC
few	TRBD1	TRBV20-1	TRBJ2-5	CSASGQGALGSKTQYF	TGCAGTGCTTCCGGACAGGGGGCATTAGGCTCGAAGACCCAGTACTTC
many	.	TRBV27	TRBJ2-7	CASSLSRSNEQYF	TGTGCCAGCAGTTTATCGAGGAGTAACGAGCAGTACTTC
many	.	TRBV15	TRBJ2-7	CATSIRGNEQYF	TGTGCCACCAGCATTCGGGGGAATGAGCAGTACTTC
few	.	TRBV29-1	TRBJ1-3	CSVLAGEVGNTIYF	TGCAGCGTTCTGGCAGGGGAGGTTGGAAACACCATATATTTT
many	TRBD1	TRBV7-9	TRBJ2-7	CASSLPGQGQGEQYF	TGTGCCAGCAGCTTGCCGGGACAGGGTCAAGGCGAGCAGTACTTC
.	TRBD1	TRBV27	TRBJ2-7	CATKDRGPEQYF	TGTGCCACCAAGGACAGGGGCCCCGAGCAGTACTTC
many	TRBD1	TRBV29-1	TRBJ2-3	CSVRTGPKTDTQYF	TGCAGCGTCCGGACAGGGCCTAAGACAGATACGCAGTATTTT
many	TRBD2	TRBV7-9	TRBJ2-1	CASSSRTSGIGPNEQFF	TGTGCCAGCAGCTCACGGACTAGCGGGATAGGACCCAATGAGCAGTTCTTC
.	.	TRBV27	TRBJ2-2	CASSLRRIPGELFF	TGTGCCAGCAGTTTAAGGAGGATCCCCGGGGAGCTGTTTTTT
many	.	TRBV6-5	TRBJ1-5	CASSYSNGVRQPQHF	TGTGCCAGCAGTTACTCGAATGGGGTAAGGCAGCCCCAGCATTTT
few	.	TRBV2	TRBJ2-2	CASSEWGTGELFF	TGTGCCAGCAGTGAATGGGGCACCGGGGAGCTGTTTTTT
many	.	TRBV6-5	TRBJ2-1	CASSYSGGRREQFF	TGTGCCAGCAGTTACTCCGGGGGTCGTAGGGAGCAGTTCTTC
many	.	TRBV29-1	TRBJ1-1	CSVPRQAGAEAFF	TGCAGCGTCCCAAGACAGGCCGGGGCTGAAGCTTTCTTT
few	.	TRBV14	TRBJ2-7	CASSRGLPNEQYF	TGTGCCAGCAGCCGGGGACTGCCCAACGAGCAGTACTTC
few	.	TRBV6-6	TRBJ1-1	CASSYPEGFF	TGTGCCAGCAGTTACCCGGAAGGTTTCTTT
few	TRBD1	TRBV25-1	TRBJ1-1	CASAGRRTGLATEAFF	TGTGCCAGCGCAGGGCGTCGGACAGGGCTGGCCACTGAAGCTTTCTTT
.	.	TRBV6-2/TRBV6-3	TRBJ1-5	CASSPTNSNQPQHF	TGTGCCAGCAGTCCGACTAATAGCAATCAGCCCCAGCATTTT
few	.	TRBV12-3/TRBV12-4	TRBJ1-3	CASSFEGVVGNTIYF	TGTGCCAGCAGTTTTGAAGGGGTGGTAGGAAACACCATATATTTT
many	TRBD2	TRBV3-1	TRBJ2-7	CASRGLAEPKQYF	TGTGCCAGCAGAGGACTAGCGGAGCCTAAGCAGTACTTC
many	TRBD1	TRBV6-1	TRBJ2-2	CASRTGDRELFF	TGTGCCAGCAGAACAGGGGACCGGGAGCTGTTTTTT
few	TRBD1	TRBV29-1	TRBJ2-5	CSVMDRNQETQYF	TGCAGCGTCATGGACAGGAACCAAGAGACCCAGTACTTC
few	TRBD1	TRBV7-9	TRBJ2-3	CASSFTGGEDTQYF	TGTGCCAGCAGCTTCACAGGGGGCGAAGATACGCAGTATTTT
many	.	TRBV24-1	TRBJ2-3	CATSDWGGPDTQYF	TGTGCCACCAGTGACTGGGGGGGGCCGGATACGCAGTATTTT
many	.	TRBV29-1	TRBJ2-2	CSVGVGVELFF	TGCAGCGTCGGGGTAGGGGTGGAGCTGTTTTTT
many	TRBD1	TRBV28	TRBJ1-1	CASRTTTGGKAFF	TGTGCCAGCAGAACCACTACAGGGGGTAAGGCTTTCTTT
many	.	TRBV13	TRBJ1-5	CASSLGPANRDQPQHF	TGTGCCAGCAGCTTAGGGCCCGCGAACAGGGATCAGCCCCAGCATTTT
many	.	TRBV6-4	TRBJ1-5	CATRQTGISNQPQHF	TGTGCCACCCGCCAAACAGGGATAAGCAATCAGCCCCAGCATTTT
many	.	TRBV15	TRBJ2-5	CATSRGAGRGETQYF	TGTGCCACCAGCAGGGGGGCTGGACGCGGAGAGACCCAGTACTTC
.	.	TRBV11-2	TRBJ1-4	CASSSLPLTNEKLFF	TGTGCCAGCAGCTCTCTCCCCCTGACTAATGAAAAACTGTTTTTT